This T cell receptor (beta chain) was sequenced for a study of monozygotic twins with inflammatory bowel disease. UMIs incorporating a 6-nucleotide sample barcode were appended by means of template switching. The cDNA of both the TCRalpha and TCRbeta chains was subjected to two nested PCRs of approximately 17 and 9 cycles. TCRdb processed the 5' RACE reads again and assigns one entry to each CDR3 protein, with no DNA. Its table lists around 100,000 distinct CDR3 sequences. It was from whole blood, with no T cell sorting, that total RNA was isolated. This CDR3 is built from 15 residues. Germline V gene data show CDR1 as SGHNT and CDR2 as YYREEE (reference sequence). Study results and limitations: A reduction in TCRbeta diversity (inverse Simpson) was seen in IBD patients relative to healthy co-twins.

In regard to this clonotype: The target antigen is unknown.

Sequenced material: blood. The V gene is TRBV5-4, the J gene TRBJ2-7; TCRdb calls TRBD2, which cannot be checked without DNA. This TCR was sampled from a human donor with ulcerative colitis or Crohn's disease, or a healthy co-twin of an affected twin (not recorded which). The CDR3 region is CASSPGNSGTYEQYF.